A single T cell receptor (beta chain) is shown here with its context. V shed 9 bases and J 5 bases; nucleotides not matched to a gene: 13. This CDR3 spans 15 amino acids. CDR1 LNHDA and CDR2 SQIVND come from the germline V gene (reference sequence). The study ran its PCR with 60 Vbeta and 13 Jbeta primers. TCRdb's copy holds only in-frame clones and misses some; the assay was immunoSEQ multiplex PCR. With 150,000 to 200,000 clones in the sample, the ten largest clones hold over 1%. The data were taken from a study of cytomegalovirus exposure and HLA in healthy donors. The source is a woman aged 60-75 years in good health and CMV-seronegative. This chain joins TRBV19 and TRBJ2-3; TRBD2 matches at 8 bases. The sample taken for sequencing was PBMCs. The DNA for the CDR3 is TGTGCCAGCTCCGGGGGGGGCGTATGGGGAGATACGCAGTATTTT. Translation gives CASSGGGVWGDTQYF.